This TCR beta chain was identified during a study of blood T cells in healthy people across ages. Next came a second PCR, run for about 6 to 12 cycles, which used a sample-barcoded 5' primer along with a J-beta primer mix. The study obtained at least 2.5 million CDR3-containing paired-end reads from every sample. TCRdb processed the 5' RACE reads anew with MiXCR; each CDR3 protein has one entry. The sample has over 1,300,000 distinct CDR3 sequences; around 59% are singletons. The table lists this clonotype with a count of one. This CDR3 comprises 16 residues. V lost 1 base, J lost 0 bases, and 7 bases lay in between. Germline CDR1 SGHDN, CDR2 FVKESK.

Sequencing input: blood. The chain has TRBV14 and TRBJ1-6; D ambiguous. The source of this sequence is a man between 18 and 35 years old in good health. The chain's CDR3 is CASSQVDHSYNSPLHF. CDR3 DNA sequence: TGTGCCAGCAGCCAAGTTGACCACTCCTATAATTCACCCCTCCACTTT.